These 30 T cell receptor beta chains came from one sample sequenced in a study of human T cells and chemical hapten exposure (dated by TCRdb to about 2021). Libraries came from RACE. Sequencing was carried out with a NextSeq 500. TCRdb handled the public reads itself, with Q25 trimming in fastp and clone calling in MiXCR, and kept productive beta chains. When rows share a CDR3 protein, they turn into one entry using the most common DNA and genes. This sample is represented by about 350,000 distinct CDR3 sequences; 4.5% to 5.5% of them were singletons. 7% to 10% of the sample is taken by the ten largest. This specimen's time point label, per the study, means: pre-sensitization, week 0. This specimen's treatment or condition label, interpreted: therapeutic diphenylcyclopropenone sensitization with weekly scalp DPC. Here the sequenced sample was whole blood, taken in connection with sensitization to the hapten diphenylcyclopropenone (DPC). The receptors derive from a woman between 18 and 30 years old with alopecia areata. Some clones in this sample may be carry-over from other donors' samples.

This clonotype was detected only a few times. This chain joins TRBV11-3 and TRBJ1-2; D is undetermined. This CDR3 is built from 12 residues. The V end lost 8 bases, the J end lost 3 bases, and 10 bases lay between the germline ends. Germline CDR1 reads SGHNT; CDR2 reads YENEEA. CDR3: CASQNRDYGYTF. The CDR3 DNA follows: TGTGCCAGCCAAAATAGGGACTATGGCTACACCTTC. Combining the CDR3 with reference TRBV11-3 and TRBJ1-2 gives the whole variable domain EAGVVQSPRYKIIEKKQPVAFWCNPISGHNTLYWYLQNLGQGPELLIRYENEEAVDDSQLPKDRFSAERLKGVDSTLKIQPAELGDSAVYLCASQNRDYGYTFGSGTRLTVV.

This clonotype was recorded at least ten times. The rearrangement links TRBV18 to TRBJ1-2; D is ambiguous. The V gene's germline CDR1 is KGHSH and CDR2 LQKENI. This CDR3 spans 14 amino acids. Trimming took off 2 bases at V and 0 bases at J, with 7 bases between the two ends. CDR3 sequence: CASSPGETNYGYTF. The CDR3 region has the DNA TGTGCCAGCTCACCAGGGGAGACTAACTATGGCTACACCTTC.

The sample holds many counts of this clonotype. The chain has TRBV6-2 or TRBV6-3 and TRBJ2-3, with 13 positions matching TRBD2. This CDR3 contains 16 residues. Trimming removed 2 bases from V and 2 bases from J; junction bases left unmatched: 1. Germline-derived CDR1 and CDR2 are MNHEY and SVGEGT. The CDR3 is CASSYGLAGATDTQYF. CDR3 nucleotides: TGTGCCAGCAGTTACGGACTAGCGGGGGCCACAGATACGCAGTATTTT.

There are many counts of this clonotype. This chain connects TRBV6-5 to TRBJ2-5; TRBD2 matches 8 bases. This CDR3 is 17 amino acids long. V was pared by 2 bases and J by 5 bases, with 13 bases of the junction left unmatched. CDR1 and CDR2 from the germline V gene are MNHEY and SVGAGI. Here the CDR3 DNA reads TGTGCCAGCAGTTACACAGGACTAGCAGGTCGTTCGGAGACCCAGTACTTC. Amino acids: CASSYTGLAGRSETQYF.

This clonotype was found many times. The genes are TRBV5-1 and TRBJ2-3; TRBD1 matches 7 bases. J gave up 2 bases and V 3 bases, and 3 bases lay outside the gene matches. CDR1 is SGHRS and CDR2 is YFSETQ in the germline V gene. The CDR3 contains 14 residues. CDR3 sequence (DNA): TGCGCCAGCAGCTCCGGACAGGCCACAGATACGCAGTATTTT. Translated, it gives CASSSGQATDTQYF. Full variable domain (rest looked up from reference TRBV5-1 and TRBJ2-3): KAGVTQTPRYLIKTRGQQVTLSCSPISGHRSVSWYQQTPGQGLQFLFEYFSETQRNKGNFPGRFSGRQFSNSRSEMNVSTLELGDSALYLCASSSGQATDTQYFGPGTRLTVL.

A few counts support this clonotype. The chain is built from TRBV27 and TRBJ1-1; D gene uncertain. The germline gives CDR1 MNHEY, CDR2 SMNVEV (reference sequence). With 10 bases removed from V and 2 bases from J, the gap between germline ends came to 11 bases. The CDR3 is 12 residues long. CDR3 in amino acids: CANKTHNTEAFF. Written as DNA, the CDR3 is TGTGCCAACAAGACACATAACACTGAAGCTTTCTTT.

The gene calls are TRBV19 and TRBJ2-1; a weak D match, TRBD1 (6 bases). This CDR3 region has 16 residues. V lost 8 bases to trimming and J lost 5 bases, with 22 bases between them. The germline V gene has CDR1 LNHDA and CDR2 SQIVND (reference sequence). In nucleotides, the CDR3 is TGTGCCAGTCAAAATTTGGGGGCGCGTTCCCACAATGAGCAGTTCTTC. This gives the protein CASQNLGARSHNEQFF.

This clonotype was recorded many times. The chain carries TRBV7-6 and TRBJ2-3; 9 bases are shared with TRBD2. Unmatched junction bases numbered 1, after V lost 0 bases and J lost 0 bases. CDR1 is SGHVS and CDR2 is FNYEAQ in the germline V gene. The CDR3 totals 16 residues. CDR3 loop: CASSLAGTSSTDTQYF. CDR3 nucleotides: TGTGCCAGCAGCTTAGCCGGGACTAGCAGCACAGATACGCAGTATTTT. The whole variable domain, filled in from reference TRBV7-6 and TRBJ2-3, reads GAGVSQSPRYKVTKRGQDVALRCDPISGHVSLYWYRQALGQGPEFLTYFNYEAQQDKSGLPNDRFSAERPEGSISTLTIQRTEQRDSAMYRCASSLAGTSSTDTQYFGPGTRLTVL.

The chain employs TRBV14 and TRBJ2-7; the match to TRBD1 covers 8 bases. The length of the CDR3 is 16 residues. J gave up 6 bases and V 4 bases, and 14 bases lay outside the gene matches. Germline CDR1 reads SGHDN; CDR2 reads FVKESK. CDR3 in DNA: TGTGCCAGCAGCCCCCAGGCCCCAGGGGGCTTTGGCGAGCAGTACTTC. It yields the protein CASSPQAPGGFGEQYF. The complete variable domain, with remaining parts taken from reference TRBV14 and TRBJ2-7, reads EAGVTQFPSHSVIEKGQTVTLRCDPISGHDNLYWYRRVMGKEIKFLLHFVKESKQDESGMPNNRFLAERTGGTYSTLKVQPAELEDSGVYFCASSPQAPGGFGEQYFGPGTRLTVT.

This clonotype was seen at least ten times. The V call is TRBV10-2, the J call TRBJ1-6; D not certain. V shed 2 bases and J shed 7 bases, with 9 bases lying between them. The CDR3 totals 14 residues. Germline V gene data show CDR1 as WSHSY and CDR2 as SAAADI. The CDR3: CASSETLTNSPLHF. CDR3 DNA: TGCGCCAGCAGTGAGACCTTGACCAATTCACCCCTCCACTTT.

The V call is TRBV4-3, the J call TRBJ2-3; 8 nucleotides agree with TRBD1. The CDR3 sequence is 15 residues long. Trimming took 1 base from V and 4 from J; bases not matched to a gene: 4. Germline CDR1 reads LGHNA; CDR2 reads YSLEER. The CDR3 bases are TGCGCCAGCAGCCAAGTGACAGGGGTGGCAGATACGCAGTATTTT. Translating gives CASSQVTGVADTQYF.

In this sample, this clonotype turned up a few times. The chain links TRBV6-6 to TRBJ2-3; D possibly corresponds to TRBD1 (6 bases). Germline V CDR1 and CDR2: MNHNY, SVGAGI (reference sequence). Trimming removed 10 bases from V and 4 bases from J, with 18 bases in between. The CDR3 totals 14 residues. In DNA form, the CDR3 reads TGTGCCACCACGGACAGAGGGGAGTCAGATACGCAGTATTTT. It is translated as CATTDRGESDTQYF.

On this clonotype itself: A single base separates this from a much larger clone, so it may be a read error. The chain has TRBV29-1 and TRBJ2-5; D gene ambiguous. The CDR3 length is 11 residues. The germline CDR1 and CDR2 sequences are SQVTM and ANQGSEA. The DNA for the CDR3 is TGCAGGGTCGACCACAGCGAGACCCAGTACTTC. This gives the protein CRVDHSETQYF.

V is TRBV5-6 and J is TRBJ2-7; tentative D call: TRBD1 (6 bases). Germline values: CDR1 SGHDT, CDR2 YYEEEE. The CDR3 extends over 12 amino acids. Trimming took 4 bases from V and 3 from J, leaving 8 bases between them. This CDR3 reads CASSGGHYEQYF. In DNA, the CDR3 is TGTGCCAGCAGCGGGGGCCACTACGAGCAGTACTTC.

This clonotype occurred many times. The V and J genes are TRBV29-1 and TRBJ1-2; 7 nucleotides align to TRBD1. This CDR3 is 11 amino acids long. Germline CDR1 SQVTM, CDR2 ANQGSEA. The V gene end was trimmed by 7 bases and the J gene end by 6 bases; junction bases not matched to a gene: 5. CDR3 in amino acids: CSAGTENGYTF. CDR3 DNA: TGCAGCGCCGGGACAGAGAATGGCTACACCTTC.

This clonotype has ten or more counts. In DNA, the CDR3 is TGTGCCAGCAACCGGCCCTCTAATGAAAAACTGTTTTTT. As protein: CASNRPSNEKLFF. J is TRBJ1-4 and V is TRBV6-6; D is unresolved. Germline-derived CDR1 and CDR2 are MNHNY and SVGAGI (reference sequence). The CDR3 is 13 amino acids. Trimming took off 7 bases at V and 3 bases at J, with 9 bases between the two ends.

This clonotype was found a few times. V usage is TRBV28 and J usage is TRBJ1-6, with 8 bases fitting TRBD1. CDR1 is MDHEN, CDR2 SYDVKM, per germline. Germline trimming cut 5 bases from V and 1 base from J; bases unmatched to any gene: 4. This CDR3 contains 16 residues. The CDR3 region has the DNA TGTGCCAGCAGTGAACAGGGGGTGTCCTATAATTCACCCCTCCACTTT. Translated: CASSEQGVSYNSPLHF.

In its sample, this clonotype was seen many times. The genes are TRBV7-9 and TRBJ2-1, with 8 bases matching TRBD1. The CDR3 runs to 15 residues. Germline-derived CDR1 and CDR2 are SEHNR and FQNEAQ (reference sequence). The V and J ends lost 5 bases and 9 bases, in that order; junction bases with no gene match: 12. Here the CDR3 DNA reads TGTGCCAGCAGCCTGTCAGGGGGCCGGGTGCCTGAGCAGTTCTTC. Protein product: CASSLSGGRVPEQFF.

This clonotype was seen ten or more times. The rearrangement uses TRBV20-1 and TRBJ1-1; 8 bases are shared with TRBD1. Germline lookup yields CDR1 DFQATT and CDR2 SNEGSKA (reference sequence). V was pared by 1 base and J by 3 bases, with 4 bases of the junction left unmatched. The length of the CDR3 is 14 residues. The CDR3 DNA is TGCAGTGCTAGAGCCCCGGACAGGGACACTGAAGCTTTCTTT. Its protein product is CSARAPDRDTEAFF.

The CDR3 coding sequence is TGTGCCAGCAGTTTGGCCAACGACGAGCAGTACTTC. Residues: CASSLANDEQYF. V gene TRBV28 combines with J gene TRBJ2-7; no definite D call. Germline lookup yields CDR1 MDHEN and CDR2 SYDVKM. V lost 3 bases and J lost 5, with 8 bases in between. The CDR3 has 12 residues.

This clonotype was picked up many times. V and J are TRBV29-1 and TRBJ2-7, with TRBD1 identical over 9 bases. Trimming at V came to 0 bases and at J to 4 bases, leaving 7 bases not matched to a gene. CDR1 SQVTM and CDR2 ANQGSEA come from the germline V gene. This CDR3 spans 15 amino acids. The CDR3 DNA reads TGCAGCGTTGAAGATGGGACAGGGACCGCGTACGAGCAGTACTTC. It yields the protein CSVEDGTGTAYEQYF.

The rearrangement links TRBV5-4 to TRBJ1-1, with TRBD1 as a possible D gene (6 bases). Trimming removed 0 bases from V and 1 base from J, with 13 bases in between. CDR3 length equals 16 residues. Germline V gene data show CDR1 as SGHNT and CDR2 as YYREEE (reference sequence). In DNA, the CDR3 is TGTGCCAGCAGCTTGGTGGGGGCAGGCCCGAACACTGAAGCTTTCTTT. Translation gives CASSLVGAGPNTEAFF.

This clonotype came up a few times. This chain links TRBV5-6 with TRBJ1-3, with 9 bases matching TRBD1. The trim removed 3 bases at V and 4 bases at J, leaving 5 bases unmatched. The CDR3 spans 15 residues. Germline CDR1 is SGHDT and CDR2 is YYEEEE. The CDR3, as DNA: TGTGCCAGCAGCTCCGGGACAGGGAACGGAAACACCATATATTTT. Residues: CASSSGTGNGNTIYF.

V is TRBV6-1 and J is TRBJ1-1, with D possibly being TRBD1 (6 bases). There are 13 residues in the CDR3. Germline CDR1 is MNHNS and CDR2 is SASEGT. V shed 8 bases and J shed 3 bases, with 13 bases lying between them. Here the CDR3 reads CASRQAGDTEAFF. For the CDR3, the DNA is TGTGCCAGCCGACAGGCCGGGGACACTGAAGCTTTCTTT.

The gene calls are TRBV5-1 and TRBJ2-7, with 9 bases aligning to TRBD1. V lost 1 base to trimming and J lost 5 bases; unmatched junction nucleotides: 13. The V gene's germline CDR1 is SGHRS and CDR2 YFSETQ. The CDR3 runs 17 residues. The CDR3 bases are TGCGCCAGCAGCTTGAATTTCCCGGGACAGGGAAGGGACGAGCAGTACTTC. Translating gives CASSLNFPGQGRDEQYF. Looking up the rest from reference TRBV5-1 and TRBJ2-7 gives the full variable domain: KAGVTQTPRYLIKTRGQQVTLSCSPISGHRSVSWYQQTPGQGLQFLFEYFSETQRNKGNFPGRFSGRQFSNSRSEMNVSTLELGDSALYLCASSLNFPGQGRDEQYFGPGTRLTVT.

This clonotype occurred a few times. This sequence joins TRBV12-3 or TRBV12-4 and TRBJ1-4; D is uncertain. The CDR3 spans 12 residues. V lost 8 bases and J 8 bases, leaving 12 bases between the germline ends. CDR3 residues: CASRAAGEKLFF. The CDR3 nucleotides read TGTGCCAGCCGTGCGGCCGGAGAAAAACTGTTTTTT.

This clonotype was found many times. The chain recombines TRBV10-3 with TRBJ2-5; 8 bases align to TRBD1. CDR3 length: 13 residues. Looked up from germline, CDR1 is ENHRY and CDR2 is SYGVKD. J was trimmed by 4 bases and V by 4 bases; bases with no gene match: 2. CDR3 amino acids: CAISADRAETQYF. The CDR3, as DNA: TGTGCCATCAGTGCGGACAGGGCAGAGACCCAGTACTTC.

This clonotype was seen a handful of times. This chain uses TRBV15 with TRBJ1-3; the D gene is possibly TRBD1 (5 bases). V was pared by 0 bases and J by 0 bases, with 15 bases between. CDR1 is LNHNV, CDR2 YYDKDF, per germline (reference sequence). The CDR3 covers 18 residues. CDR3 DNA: TGTGCCACCAGCAGAGATCTATCAGGGCGCTACTCTGGAAACACCATATATTTT. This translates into CATSRDLSGRYSGNTIYF.

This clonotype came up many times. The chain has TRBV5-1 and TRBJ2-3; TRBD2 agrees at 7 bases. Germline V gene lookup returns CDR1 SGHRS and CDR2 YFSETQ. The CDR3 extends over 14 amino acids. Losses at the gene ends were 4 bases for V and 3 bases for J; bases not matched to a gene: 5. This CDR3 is CASSAGVPTDTQYF. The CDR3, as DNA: TGCGCCAGCAGCGCGGGGGTCCCGACAGATACGCAGTATTTT. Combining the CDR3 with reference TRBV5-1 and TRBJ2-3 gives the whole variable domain KAGVTQTPRYLIKTRGQQVTLSCSPISGHRSVSWYQQTPGQGLQFLFEYFSETQRNKGNFPGRFSGRQFSNSRSEMNVSTLELGDSALYLCASSAGVPTDTQYFGPGTRLTVL.

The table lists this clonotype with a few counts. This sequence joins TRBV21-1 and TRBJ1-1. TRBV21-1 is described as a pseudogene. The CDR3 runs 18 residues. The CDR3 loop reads CASSPHSGLPYENTEAFF. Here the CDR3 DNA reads TGTGCCAGCAGCCCACACTCGGGACTCCCGTACGAGAACACTGAAGCTTTCTTT.